These T cell receptor beta chains were read from a single sample in a study of T cell changes during pregnancy in multiple sclerosis. Assay used: immunoSEQ multiplex PCR; TCRdb lists only in-frame clones, some missing. The sample includes tens of thousands of clones, 88% seen only once; the top ten take around 0.79%. Source: CD4+ T cells from peripheral blood mononuclear cells, taken in the first trimester of pregnancy. These receptors all come from a female donor in good health, enrolled as a control in a pregnancy study. Each CDR3 is given with its conserved first and last residue. D genes are given only for firm matches. A clone size is listed for some rows: how often the clone was seen (once, few, many), or a class if it is expanded.

v_gene,len,j_gene,d_gene,abundance,CDR3aa,CDR3nt
TRBV5-8,14,TRBJ1-4,-,-,CASSRTAFNEKLFF,TGTGCCAGCAGCCGGACAGCTTTTAATGAAAAACTGTTTTTT
TRBV7-2,15,TRBJ1-2,-,-,CASSLASRGGYGYTF,TGTGCCAGCAGCTTGGCCTCACGAGGGGGATATGGCTACACCTTC
TRBV7-2,16,TRBJ1-5,TRBD1,-,CASSPTGAYSNQPQHF,TGTGCCAGCAGCCCTACAGGGGCCTATAGCAATCAGCCCCAGCATTTT
TRBV28,16,TRBJ1-5,-,-,CASSFHGLLMSQPQHF,TGTGCCAGCAGTTTCCACGGACTCCTAATGTCCCAGCCCCAGCATTTT
TRBV6-1,17,TRBJ2-7,TRBD2,-,CASSEVAKVAGAYEQYF,TGTGCCAGCAGTGAAGTGGCCAAAGTAGCGGGGGCCTACGAGCAGTACTTC
TRBV18,15,TRBJ2-6,-,-,CASSPPGPGANVLTF,TGTGCCAGCTCACCACCGGGCCCTGGGGCCAACGTCCTGACTTTC
TRBV21-1,18,TRBJ1-1,-,-,CASSKPIRDREPGTEAFF,TGTGCCAGCAGCAAACCAATACGGGACAGGGAACCGGGCACTGAAGCTTTCTTT
TRBV7-2,17,TRBJ2-1,-,-,CASSSTNRQASYNEQFF,TGTGCCAGCAGCTCCACTAACCGACAGGCCAGCTACAATGAGCAGTTCTTC
TRBV5-4,13,TRBJ1-3,-,once,CASSLGQNRPIYF,TGTGCCAGCAGCCTAGGACAGAACCGGCCCATATATTTT
TRBV11-2,13,TRBJ2-7,TRBD2,-,CASRLAHGNEQYF,TGTGCCAGTAGACTAGCCCATGGCAACGAGCAGTACTTC
TRBV10-3,17,TRBJ2-3,TRBD2,-,CAISGGVAGGGADTQYF,TGTGCCATCAGTGGGGGGGTAGCGGGAGGAGGTGCAGATACGCAGTATTTT
TRBV5-1,15,TRBJ2-7,TRBD2,once,CASSLFSGRGGEQYF,TGCGCCAGCAGCTTGTTCTCGGGACGGGGGGGCGAGCAGTACTTC
TRBV4-2,14,TRBJ1-1,TRBD1,-,CASAATDRDTEAFF,TGTGCCAGCGCCGCAACTGACAGGGACACTGAAGCTTTCTTT
TRBV27,18,TRBJ1-6,TRBD1,-,CASSFQALPGQYNSPLHF,TGTGCCAGCAGTTTCCAGGCTCTACCGGGACAGTATAATTCACCCCTCCACTTT
TRBV7-2,17,TRBJ2-5,-,once,CASSLVIGNRGKETQYF,TGTGCCAGCAGCTTAGTTATTGGGAATCGCGGGAAAGAGACCCAGTACTTC
TRBV2,14,TRBJ2-1,TRBD1,-,CASNRQGTYNEQFF,TGTGCCAGCAACCGACAGGGAACCTACAATGAGCAGTTCTTC
TRBV9,12,TRBJ1-2,-,-,CASSVVGDGYTF,TGTGCCAGCAGCGTAGTAGGGGATGGCTACACCTTC
TRBV30,15,TRBJ2-3,-,-,CAWTYTGLDTDTQYF,TGTGCCTGGACCTACACGGGACTTGACACAGATACGCAGTATTTT
TRBV7-9,14,TRBJ1-1,-,-,CASSFGMGGGEAFF,TGTGCCAGCAGCTTCGGGATGGGGGGGGGTGAAGCTTTCTTT
TRBV5-1,15,TRBJ1-4,-,once,CASSAASGTNEKLFF,TGCGCCAGCAGCGCCGCTTCGGGAACTAATGAAAAACTGTTTTTT
TRBV11-3,14,TRBJ1-3,-,-,CASSYGGTGNTIYF,TGTGCCAGCAGCTACGGGGGTACTGGAAACACCATATATTTT
TRBV18,12,TRBJ1-1,-,-,CASSPDLREAFF,TGTGCCAGCTCACCAGATTTGAGGGAAGCTTTCTTT
TRBV7-6,13,TRBJ2-1,-,-,CASSLVRESEQFF,TGTGCCAGCAGCTTAGTCCGGGAGAGTGAGCAGTTCTTC
TRBV19,18,TRBJ1-5,TRBD1,-,CASSGSPSGQGLWKPQHF,TGTGCCAGTAGTGGGTCTCCATCGGGACAGGGCCTTTGGAAGCCCCAGCATTTT
TRBV5-1,16,TRBJ2-5,TRBD2,-,CASSSGLAGPPQTQYF,TGCGCCAGCAGCTCGGGACTAGCGGGACCGCCCCAGACCCAGTACTTC
TRBV5-1,16,TRBJ1-2,TRBD1,-,CASSLSGTGGREGYTF,TGCGCCAGCAGCTTATCCGGGACAGGGGGACGGGAGGGCTACACCTTC
TRBV2,12,TRBJ2-5,TRBD1,-,CASKTGIGTQYF,TGTGCCAGTAAGACAGGGATCGGGACCCAGTACTTC
TRBV6-1,14,TRBJ1-1,-,-,CASSEGGQITEAFF,TGTGCCAGCAGTGAGGGGGGTCAGATCACTGAAGCTTTCTTT
TRBV28,14,TRBJ2-1,-,-,CASSLNLDVDEQFF,TGTGCCAGCAGTTTAAACCTAGACGTGGATGAGCAGTTCTTC
TRBV6-5,16,TRBJ2-3,TRBD2,-,CASSYSSAGGTDTQYF,TGTGCCAGCAGTTACTCATCAGCGGGGGGCACAGATACGCAGTATTTT
TRBV6-5,14,TRBJ2-3,TRBD2,-,CASSPGPPGGTQYF,TGTGCCAGCAGTCCGGGCCCTCCCGGGGGGACGCAGTATTTT
TRBV6-1,12,TRBJ1-5,-,-,CASSTWGQPQHF,TGTGCCTCCTCGACCTGGGGCCAGCCCCAGCATTTT
TRBV7-8,13,TRBJ1-1,-,-,CASRSVMNTEAFF,TGTGCCAGCAGGTCCGTAATGAACACTGAAGCTTTCTTT
TRBV4-2,18,TRBJ2-3,TRBD2,-,CASSQDLRSGGITDTQYF,TGTGCCAGCAGCCAAGATTTGAGGTCGGGGGGGATCACAGATACGCAGTATTTT
TRBV11-2,12,TRBJ1-2,-,-,CASSLWAPCVPF,TGTGCCAGCAGCTTATGGGCCCCCTGTGTACCCTTC
TRBV30,16,TRBJ1-1,-,-,CAWGPSRSGLNTEAFF,TGTGCCTGGGGGCCAAGTCGGTCAGGACTAAACACTGAAGCTTTCTTT
TRBV19,15,TRBJ2-3,TRBD1,-,CASTLGDRREDTQYF,TGTGCCAGTACCCTTGGGGACAGAAGGGAAGATACGCAGTATTTT
TRBV19,16,TRBJ2-3,TRBD2,few,CASTGRLAASTDTQYF,TGTGCCAGTACGGGCAGACTAGCCGCTAGCACAGATACGCAGTATTTT
TRBV18,16,TRBJ1-1,TRBD1,-,CASSRGTGKQNTEAFF,TGTGCCAGCTCCCGCGGGACAGGGAAACAGAACACTGAAGCTTTCTTT
TRBV25-1,15,TRBJ2-5,-,once,CASSEYGTRQETQYF,TGTGCCAGCAGTGAATACGGGACTCGTCAAGAGACCCAGTACTTC
TRBV29-1,15,TRBJ1-5,-,-,CSVAEGRGFGQPQHF,TGCAGCGTCGCCGAGGGTCGGGGGTTCGGTCAGCCCCAGCATTTT
TRBV29-1,13,TRBJ2-3,-,-,CSVVVQGTDTQYF,TGCAGCGTTGTAGTACAGGGTACAGATACGCAGTATTTT
TRBV6-1,17,TRBJ2-7,TRBD2,-,CASSEAGTSGPSYEQYF,TGTGCCAGCAGTGAAGCGGGGACTAGCGGGCCGTCCTACGAGCAGTACTTC
TRBV29-1,16,TRBJ1-5,-,-,CSVVRAGCVGNQPQHF,TGCAGCGTCGTAAGGGCAGGGTGTGTCGGCAATCAGCCCCAGCATTTT
TRBV5-6,15,TRBJ1-4,-,-,CASSSGHLTNEKLFF,TGTGCCAGCAGCTCTGGACACCTAACTAATGAAAAACTGTTTTTT
TRBV21-1,20,TRBJ1-5,-,few,CASSKALPDRGFGSNQPQHF,TGTGCCAGCAGCAAAGCGCTTCCGGACAGGGGCTTTGGTAGCAATCAGCCCCAGCATTTT
TRBV7-2,13,TRBJ2-3,TRBD1,-,CASSSGQGNTQYF,TGTGCCAGCAGCTCCGGACAGGGTAATACGCAGTATTTT
TRBV10-2,14,TRBJ1-6,-,-,CASKRDLNNSPLHF,TGCGCCAGCAAACGGGACTTAAATAATTCACCCCTCCACTTT
TRBV19,13,TRBJ1-5,-,-,CASSILDSQPQHF,TGTGCCAGTAGTATACTGGACAGTCAGCCCCAGCATTTT
TRBV2,15,TRBJ2-2,TRBD1,-,CASREDRGLAGELFF,TGTGCCAGCAGAGAGGACAGGGGGCTGGCCGGGGAGCTGTTTTTT
TRBV6-1,15,TRBJ1-2,-,-,CASSPRFLGAGGYTF,TGTGCCAGCAGCCCCCGTTTTTTGGGGGCAGGTGGCTACACCTTC
TRBV11-3,14,TRBJ2-2,-,-,CASSLDRETGELFF,TGTGCCAGCAGCTTAGATCGGGAAACCGGGGAGCTGTTTTTT
TRBV19,14,TRBJ2-5,-,-,CASSTGNGQETQYF,TGTGCCAGTAGTACCGGGAACGGCCAAGAGACCCAGTACTTC
TRBV30,12,TRBJ1-2,-,-,CAWTSRDYGYTF,TGTGCCTGGACCTCCAGGGACTATGGCTACACCTTC
TRBV15,13,TRBJ2-1,TRBD2,-,CATSRDRGDQQFF,TGTGCCACCAGCAGAGATCGGGGGGATCAGCAGTTCTTC
TRBV5-1,15,TRBJ2-7,-,-,CASSLGVNQDYEQYF,TGCGCCAGCAGCTTGGGAGTCAATCAGGATTACGAGCAGTACTTC
TRBV2,15,TRBJ1-1,-,-,CASSVRGSALSEAFF,TGTGCCAGCAGCGTGAGAGGGTCCGCCCTCAGTGAAGCTTTCTTT
TRBV28,15,TRBJ1-2,-,-,CASSLGSKWDNGYTF,TGTGCCAGCAGTTTGGGCTCCAAGTGGGACAATGGCTACACCTTC
TRBV5-1,16,TRBJ1-2,-,-,CASSSRTQGTNYGYTF,TGCGCCAGCAGCTCCCGGACACAAGGGACTAACTATGGCTACACCTTC
TRBV6-5,15,TRBJ2-7,-,few,CASTGRGAGSYEQYF,TGTGCCAGCACCGGAAGAGGTGCTGGCTCCTACGAGCAGTACTTC